This TCR beta chain comes out of a study of tumor-infiltrating lymphocytes in primary liver carcinoma. The CDR3 has 15 amino acids. The V gene's germline CDR1 is ENHRY and CDR2 SYGVKD. Scientists recovered RNA and DNA together from around 20-30 mg of unsorted bulk tissue. On this clonotype itself: Its matching antigen is unknown. At one boundary the junction diverges from the germline segment, which might be a read error.

The investigators made TCR beta cDNA from approximately 500 ng total RNA, using a constant-region primer. For TCR beta, libraries were produced by three nested multiplex PCR rounds using slightly modified ARM-PCR. With TRBV1-TRBV30 forward primers and a C-beta reverse primer, the first two PCR rounds were run for around 11 cycles each. TCRdb re-called the multiplex PCR reads through MiXCR, storing one row per CDR3 protein. The sample includes tens of thousands of distinct CDR3 sequences, over 65% seen only once; the top ten take around 30%. General observations from the study: Only about 7-24% of top clones appeared in all five tumor regions.

Sequencing was done on a sample of liver tumor tissue from sampling region 5. The subset: tumor region T5, tumor centre. V gene TRBV10-3 combines with J gene TRBJ2-5; D remains ambiguous. The TCR originated in a man aged 35 to 55 with primary liver carcinoma and hepatitis B virus infection. CDR3 sequence reads: CAISSNLRLQETQYF. The CDR3 DNA reads as TGTGCTATCAGTTCCAACCTGAGGCTGCAAGAGACCCAGTACTTC.